A single T cell receptor beta chain is shown here with its context. This CDR3 is 12 amino acids long. Trimming took off 5 bases at V and 4 bases at J, with 6 bases between the two ends. Germline values: CDR1 PRHDT, CDR2 FYEKMQ (reference sequence). This entry belongs to a study of long-term antiretroviral therapy in people with HIV. An immunoSEQ assay, version v3.0, was performed at survey level. Some clones are missing from TCRdb's copy, which holds only in-frame ones; the method was immunoSEQ multiplex PCR. The sample has approximately 3,300 clones, 88% seen once. This material consisted of unsorted PBMCs, taken 0.3 years after starting antiretroviral therapy. The chain links TRBV13 to TRBJ2-1, with D uncertain. The clonotype originates from a woman between 50 and 59 years old with HIV. The CDR3 reads CASSPVYNEQFF. CDR3 nucleotide sequence: TGTGCCAGCAGCCCCGTATACAATGAGCAGTTCTTC.